This section outlines one TCR beta chain sequence together with its context. TCRdb redid the calling of the RT-PCR reads with MiXCR, one entry per CDR3 protein. This table holds 300,000 to 350,000 distinct CDR3 sequences, around a fifth found once. The sample originates from a study of response to subunit inactivated influenza vaccine. Germline CDR1 and CDR2: ENHRY and SYGVKD. The trim removed 2 bases at V and 3 bases at J, leaving 9 bases unmatched. CDR3 length: 17 residues. V usage is TRBV10-3 and J usage is TRBJ2-7; 11 nucleotides match TRBD2. Specimen: PBMCs from blood, collected roughly 20 months after vaccination. The sequence was collected from a man aged 50-75 years who received an inactivated influenza vaccine. CDR3 in DNA: TGTGCCATCAGTGAGCCCTCATCTAGCGGGAGGCACTACGAGCAGTACTTC. Residues: CAISEPSSSGRHYEQYF.